These 12 T cell receptor beta chains share one sample of origin, sequenced in a study of Ad26.COV2.S vaccination and SARS-CoV-2 variants. Profiling relied on immunoSEQ multiplex PCR, and the TCRdb table lists in-frame clones only, not all of them. The data contain nearly 400,000 clones, over 75% of them singletons. The treatment was: over 15 received Ad26.COV2.S at low or high dose, single or two shots; about five received placebo; per-sample allocation not given. Samples came from day 63 after the first vaccine or placebo injection. The specimen comprised peripheral blood, sampled in a trial of Ad26.COV2.S vaccine versus placebo. The receptors here all came from a person aged 18-65 years who received the Ad26.COV2.S COVID-19 vaccine or a placebo.

This clone was seen a few times. The V and J genes are TRBV4-2 and TRBJ2-6, with a weak D call TRBD2 (5 bases). Trimming took off 2 bases at V and 0 bases at J, with 5 bases between the two ends. This CDR3 spans 15 amino acids. Germline V lookup: CDR1 LGHNA, CDR2 YNFKEQ. CDR3 loop: CASSQSGSGANVLTF. CDR3 DNA: TGTGCCAGCAGCCAAAGCGGCTCTGGGGCCAACGTCCTGACTTTC.

Concerning this clone: The junction departs from the called germline gene at one end, perhaps through a read error. V and J are TRBV2 and TRBJ1-3; D may be TRBD1 (6 bases). This CDR3 comprises 14 residues. Germline CDR1 SNHLY, CDR2 FYNNEI. The CDR3 DNA sequence: TGTGCCAGCAGGGAAGGACAGCTGAGAAACACCATATATTTT. Encoded protein: CASREGQLRNTIYF.

This clone was picked up one time. V and J are TRBV7-2 and TRBJ1-1; tentative D call: TRBD1 (6 bases). Germline CDR1 and CDR2: SGHTA and FQGNSA. The CDR3 covers 13 residues. V dropped 4 bases and J dropped 5 bases, with 11 bases sitting between them. The CDR3 DNA is TGTGCCAGCAGCTCCACCAGGGGAACTGAAGCTTTCTTT. Translating gives CASSSTRGTEAFF. Based on the CDR3 plus reference TRBV7-2 and TRBJ1-1, the full variable domain is GAGVSQSPSNKVTEKGKDVELRCDPISGHTALYWYRQSLGQGLEFLIYFQGNSAPDKSGLPSDRFSAERTGGSVSTLTIQRTQQEDSAVYLCASSSTRGTEAFFGQGTRLTVV.

CDR3 sequence: CASSIEASGRAEQYF. The CDR3, as DNA: TGTGCCAGTAGTATAGAAGCTAGCGGGAGGGCCGAGCAGTACTTC. The rearrangement links TRBV19 to TRBJ2-7; 12 positions agree with TRBD2. V shed 0 bases and J 6 bases; nucleotides not matched to a gene: 3. Germline-derived CDR1 and CDR2 are LNHDA and SQIVND (reference sequence). CDR3 length equals 15 residues.

V is TRBV30 and J is TRBJ1-1; no firm D call. This CDR3 contains 13 residues. The germline gives CDR1 GTSNPN, CDR2 SVGIG (reference sequence). V dropped 4 bases and J dropped 5 bases, with 14 bases sitting between them. The CDR3 region is CAWTLIVGTEAFF. CDR3 bases: TGTGCCTGGACTCTAATCGTAGGGACTGAAGCTTTCTTT. Full variable domain (remainder filled in from reference TRBV30 and TRBJ1-1): SQTIHQWPATLVQPVGSPLSLECTVEGTSNPNLYWYRQAAGRGLQLLFYSVGIGQISSEVPQNLSASRPQDRQFILSSKKLLLSDSGFYLCAWTLIVGTEAFFGQGTRLTVV.

Note on this clone: Since the CDR3 does not end with the conserved phenylalanine or tryptophan, this likely comes from a read error. The DNA is omitted, as the CDR3 cannot be located on it reliably, and the CDR3 follows TCRdb's listing. The J gene is TRBJ2-7, the V gene TRBV19; TRBD2 is taken as the D call from the table, unchecked against the DNA. In germline, CDR1 is LNHDA, CDR2 SQIVND (reference sequence). The CDR3 has 11 residues if both end residues are counted. CDR3 region: CASSIGGTFSL.

This clone appeared a single time. CDR3 in amino acids: CASRLVAGGREYNEQFF. The CDR3 DNA reads as TGTGCCAGCAGATTGGTAGCGGGAGGCCGGGAATACAATGAGCAGTTCTTC. The rearrangement joins TRBV28 to TRBJ2-1; 10 bases agree with TRBD2. This CDR3 is 17 amino acids long. Trimming removed 6 bases from V and 4 bases from J; junction bases left unmatched: 12. Germline V CDR1 and CDR2: MDHEN, SYDVKM. The full variable domain, its missing parts supplied by reference TRBV28 and TRBJ2-1, is DVKVTQSSRYLVKRTGEKVFLECVQDMDHENMFWYRQDPGLGLRLIYFSYDVKMKEKGDIPEGYSVSREKKERFSLILESASTNQTSMYLCASRLVAGGREYNEQFFGPGTRLTVL.

This chain connects TRBV6-6 to TRBJ2-3; D may be TRBD2 (6 bases). This CDR3 contains 13 residues. Trimming took off 8 bases at V and 10 bases at J, with 19 bases between the two ends. The germline V gene encodes CDR1 MNHNY and CDR2 SVGAGI (reference sequence). CDR3 sequence reads: CASSGGTRDPQYF. The CDR3 bases are TGTGCCAGCTCCGGCGGGACGAGGGATCCGCAGTATTTT.

The chain carries TRBV7-9 and TRBJ1-1, with a tentative D call TRBD1 (6 bases). This CDR3 comprises 15 residues. Per the germline V gene, CDR1 is SEHNR and CDR2 is FQNEAQ (reference sequence). Trimming stripped 5 bases from V and 6 bases from J, with 19 bases between. CDR3 DNA sequence: TGTGCCAGCAGCCCACTTGGGGGGGGCAACGCTGAAGCTTTCTTT. This codes for CASSPLGGGNAEAFF.

The chain is built from TRBV27 and TRBJ2-3; TRBD2 matches at 15 bases. The germline V gene has CDR1 MNHEY and CDR2 SMNVEV (reference sequence). This CDR3 is 20 amino acids long. V shed 5 bases, J shed 8 bases, and the junction held 20 bases outside the gene matches. CDR3 DNA sequence: TGTGCCAGCAGTCGCGGGGGAGGACTAGCGGGAGGGCCCATCCAGGGTACGCAGTATTTT. This gives the protein CASSRGGGLAGGPIQGTQYF.

This chain joins TRBV2 and TRBJ2-5; no reliable D call. CDR3 length: 10 residues. V was cut by 6 bases and J by 1 base, with 0 bases left in between. Germline V gene lookup returns CDR1 SNHLY and CDR2 FYNNEI. In nucleotides, the CDR3 is TGTGCCAGCAGCCAAGAGACCCAGTACTTC. Translation gives CASSQETQYF.

V and J are TRBV4-1 and TRBJ1-2; D not resolved. Germline V lookup: CDR1 MGHRA, CDR2 YSYEKL. CDR3 length: 15 amino acids. V was clipped by 0 bases and J by 7 bases, with 15 bases between them. In nucleotides, the CDR3 is TGCGCCAGCAGCCAAGAAAGGTCGCGGGTGAGTGGCTACACCTTC. Protein sequence: CASSQERSRVSGYTF.